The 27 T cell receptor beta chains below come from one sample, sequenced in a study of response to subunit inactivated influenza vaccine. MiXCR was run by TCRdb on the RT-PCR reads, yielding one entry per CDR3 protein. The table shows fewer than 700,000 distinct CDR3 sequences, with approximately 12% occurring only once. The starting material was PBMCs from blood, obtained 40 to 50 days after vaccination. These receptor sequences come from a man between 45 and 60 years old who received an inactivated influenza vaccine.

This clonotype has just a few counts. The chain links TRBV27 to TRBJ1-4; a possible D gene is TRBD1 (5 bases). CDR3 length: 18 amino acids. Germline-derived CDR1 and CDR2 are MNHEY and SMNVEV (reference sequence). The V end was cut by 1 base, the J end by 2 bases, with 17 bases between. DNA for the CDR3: TGTGCCAGCAGTTTATTAGGCGCTGGTGGGGGGACTAATGAAAAACTGTTTTTT. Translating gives CASSLLGAGGGTNEKLFF.

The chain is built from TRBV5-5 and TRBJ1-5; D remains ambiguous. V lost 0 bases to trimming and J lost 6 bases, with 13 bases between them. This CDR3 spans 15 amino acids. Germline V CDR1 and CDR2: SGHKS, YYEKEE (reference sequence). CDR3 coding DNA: TGTGCCAGCAGCTTGGACCCTGGGAGCTTTCAGCCCCAGCATTTT. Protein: CASSLDPGSFQPQHF.

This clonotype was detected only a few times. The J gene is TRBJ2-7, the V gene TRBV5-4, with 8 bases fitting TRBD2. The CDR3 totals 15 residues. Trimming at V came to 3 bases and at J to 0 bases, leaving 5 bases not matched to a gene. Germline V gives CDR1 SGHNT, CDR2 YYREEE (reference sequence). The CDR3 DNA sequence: TGTGCCAGCAGCTCCGGGGGGGTAGTCTCCTACGAGCAGTACTTC. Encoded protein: CASSSGGVVSYEQYF.

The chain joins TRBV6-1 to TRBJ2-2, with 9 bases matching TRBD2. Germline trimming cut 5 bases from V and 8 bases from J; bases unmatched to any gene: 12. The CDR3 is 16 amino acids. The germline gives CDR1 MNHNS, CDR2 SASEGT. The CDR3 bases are TGTGCCAGCAGTCATACTAGCGGGCCGGTGGGGGGGGAGCTGTTTTTT. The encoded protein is CASSHTSGPVGGELFF.

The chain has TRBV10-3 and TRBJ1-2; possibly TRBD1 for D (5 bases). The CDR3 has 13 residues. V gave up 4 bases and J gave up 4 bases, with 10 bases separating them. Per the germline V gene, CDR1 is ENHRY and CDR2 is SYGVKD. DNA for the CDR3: TGTGCCATCAGTGCCGACAGCCTCTATGGCTACACCTTC. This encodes CAISADSLYGYTF.

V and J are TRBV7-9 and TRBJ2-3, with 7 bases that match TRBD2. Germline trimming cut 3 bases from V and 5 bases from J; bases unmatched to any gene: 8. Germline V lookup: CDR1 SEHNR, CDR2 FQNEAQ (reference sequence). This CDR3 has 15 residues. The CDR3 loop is CASSLTAGRGDTQYF. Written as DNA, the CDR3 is TGTGCCAGCAGCTTGACAGCGGGGCGGGGAGATACGCAGTATTTT.

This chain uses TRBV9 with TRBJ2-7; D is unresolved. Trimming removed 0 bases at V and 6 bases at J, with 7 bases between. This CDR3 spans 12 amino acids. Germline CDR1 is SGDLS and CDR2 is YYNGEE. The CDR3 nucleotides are TGTGCCAGCAGCGTAGCCGGTTCCGAGCAGTACTTC. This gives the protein CASSVAGSEQYF.

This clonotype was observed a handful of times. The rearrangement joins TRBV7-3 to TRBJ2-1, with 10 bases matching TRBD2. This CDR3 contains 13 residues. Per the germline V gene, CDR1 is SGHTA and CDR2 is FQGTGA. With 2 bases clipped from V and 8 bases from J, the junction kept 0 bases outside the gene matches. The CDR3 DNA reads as TGTGCCAGCAGCTTAGGGACTAGCGATGAGCAGTTCTTC. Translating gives CASSLGTSDEQFF.

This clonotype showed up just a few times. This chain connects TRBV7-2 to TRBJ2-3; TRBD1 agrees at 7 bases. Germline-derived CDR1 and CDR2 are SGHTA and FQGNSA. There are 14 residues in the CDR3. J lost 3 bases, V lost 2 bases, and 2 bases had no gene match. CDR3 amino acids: CASSLWTGTDTQYF. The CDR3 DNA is TGTGCCAGCAGCTTATGGACAGGAACAGATACGCAGTATTTT.

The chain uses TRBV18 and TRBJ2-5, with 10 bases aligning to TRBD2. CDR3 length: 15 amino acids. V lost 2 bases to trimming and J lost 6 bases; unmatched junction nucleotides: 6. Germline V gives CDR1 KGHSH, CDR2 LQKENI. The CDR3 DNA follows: TGTGCCAGCTCACCAAAAGCGGGGGGGTCAAAGACCCAGTACTTC. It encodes CASSPKAGGSKTQYF.

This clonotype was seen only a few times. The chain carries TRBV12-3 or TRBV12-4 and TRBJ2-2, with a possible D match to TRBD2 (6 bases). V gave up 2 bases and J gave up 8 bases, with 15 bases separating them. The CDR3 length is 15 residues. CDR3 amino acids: CASSLPALEGGELFF. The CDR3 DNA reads TGTGCCAGCAGTTTACCCGCTCTGGAGGGGGGGGAGCTGTTTTTT.

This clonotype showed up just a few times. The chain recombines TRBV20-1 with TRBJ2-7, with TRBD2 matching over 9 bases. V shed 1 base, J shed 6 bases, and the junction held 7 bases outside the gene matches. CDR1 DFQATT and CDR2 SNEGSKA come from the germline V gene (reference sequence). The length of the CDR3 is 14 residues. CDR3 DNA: TGCAGTGCTAGAGGGGGTAGCGGGAGCGGCGAGCAGTACTTC. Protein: CSARGGSGSGEQYF.

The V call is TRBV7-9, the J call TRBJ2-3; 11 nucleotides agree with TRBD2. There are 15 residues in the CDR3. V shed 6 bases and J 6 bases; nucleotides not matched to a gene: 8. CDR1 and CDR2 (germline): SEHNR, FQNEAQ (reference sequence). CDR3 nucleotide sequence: TGTGCCAGCAGTTATACTAGCGGGAGCGGGGATACGCAGTATTTT. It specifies CASSYTSGSGDTQYF.

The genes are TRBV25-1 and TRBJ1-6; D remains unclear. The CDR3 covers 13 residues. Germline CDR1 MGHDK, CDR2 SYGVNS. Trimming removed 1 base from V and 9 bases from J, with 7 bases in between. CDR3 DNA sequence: TGTGCCAGCAGTGAATGGGCCACTTCACCCCTCCACTTT. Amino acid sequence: CASSEWATSPLHF.

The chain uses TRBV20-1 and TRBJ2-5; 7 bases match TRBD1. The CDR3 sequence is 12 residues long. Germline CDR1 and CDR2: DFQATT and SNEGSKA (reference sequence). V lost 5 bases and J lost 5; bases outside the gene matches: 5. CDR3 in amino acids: CSAPDRVETQYF. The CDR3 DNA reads TGCAGTGCTCCCGACAGGGTGGAGACCCAGTACTTC.

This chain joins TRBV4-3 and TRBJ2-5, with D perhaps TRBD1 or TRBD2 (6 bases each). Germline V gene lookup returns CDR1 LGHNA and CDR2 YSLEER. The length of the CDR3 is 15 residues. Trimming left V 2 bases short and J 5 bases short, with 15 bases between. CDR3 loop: CASSQWGAPGETQYF. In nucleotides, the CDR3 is TGCGCCAGCAGCCAATGGGGGGCCCCGGGGGAGACCCAGTACTTC.

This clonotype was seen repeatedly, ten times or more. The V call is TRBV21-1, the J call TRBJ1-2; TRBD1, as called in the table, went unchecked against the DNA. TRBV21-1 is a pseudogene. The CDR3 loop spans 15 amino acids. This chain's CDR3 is CASSSRQHLNYGYTF. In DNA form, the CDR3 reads TGTGCCAGCAGCAGTAGACAGCACCTTAACTATGGCTACACCTTC.

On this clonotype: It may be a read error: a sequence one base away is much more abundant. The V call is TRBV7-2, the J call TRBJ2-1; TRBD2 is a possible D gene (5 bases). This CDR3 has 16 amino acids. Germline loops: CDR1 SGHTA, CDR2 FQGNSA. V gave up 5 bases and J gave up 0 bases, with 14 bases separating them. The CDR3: CASSRTGWSSYNEQFF. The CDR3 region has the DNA TGTGCCAGCAGCCGGACTGGCTGGAGCTCCTACAATGAGCAGTTCTTC.

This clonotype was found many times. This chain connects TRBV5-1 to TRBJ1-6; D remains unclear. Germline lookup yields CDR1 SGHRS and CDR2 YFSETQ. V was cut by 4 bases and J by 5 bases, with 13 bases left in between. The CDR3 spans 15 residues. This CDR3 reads CASSLRVTDNSPLHF. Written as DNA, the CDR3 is TGCGCCAGCAGCCTCCGGGTCACAGATAATTCACCCCTCCACTTT. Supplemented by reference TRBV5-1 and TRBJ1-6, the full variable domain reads KAGVTQTPRYLIKTRGQQVTLSCSPISGHRSVSWYQQTPGQGLQFLFEYFSETQRNKGNFPGRFSGRQFSNSRSEMNVSTLELGDSALYLCASSLRVTDNSPLHFGNGTRLTVT.

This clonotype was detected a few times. The CDR3 DNA sequence: TGTGCCAGCAGCTCGGGTGGGGGCTACATTTCCTACGAGCAGTACTTC. Encoded protein: CASSSGGGYISYEQYF. This chain connects TRBV7-2 to TRBJ2-7, with TRBD1 as a possible D gene (6 bases). The CDR3 is 16 residues long. V dropped 4 bases and J dropped 1 base, with 17 bases sitting between them. Germline loops: CDR1 SGHTA, CDR2 FQGNSA.

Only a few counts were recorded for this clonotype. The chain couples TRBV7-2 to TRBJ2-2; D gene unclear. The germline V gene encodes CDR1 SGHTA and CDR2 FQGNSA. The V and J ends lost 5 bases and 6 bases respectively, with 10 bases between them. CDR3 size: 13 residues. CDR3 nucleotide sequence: TGTGCCAGCAGCGCCCTCGTGGCCGGGGAGCTGTTTTTT. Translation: CASSALVAGELFF.

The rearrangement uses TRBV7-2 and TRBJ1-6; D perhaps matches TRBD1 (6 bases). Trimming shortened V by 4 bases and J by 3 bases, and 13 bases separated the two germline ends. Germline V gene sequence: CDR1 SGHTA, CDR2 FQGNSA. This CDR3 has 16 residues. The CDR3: CASSSPRTVYNSPLHF. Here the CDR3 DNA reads TGTGCCAGCAGCTCACCTAGGACAGTCTATAATTCACCCCTCCACTTT.

CDR3 region: CASSFLTLQYF. The CDR3 nucleotides read TGTGCCAGCAGTTTTCTGACCCTACAGTACTTC. V usage is TRBV28 and J usage is TRBJ2-7, with D unclear. V lost 3 bases, J lost 10 bases, and 10 bases lay in between. Germline loops: CDR1 MDHEN, CDR2 SYDVKM. The CDR3 spans 11 residues.

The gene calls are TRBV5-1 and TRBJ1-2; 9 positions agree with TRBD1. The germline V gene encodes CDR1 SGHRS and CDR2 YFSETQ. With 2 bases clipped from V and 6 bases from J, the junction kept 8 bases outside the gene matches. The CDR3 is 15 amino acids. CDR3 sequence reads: CASSFTSTGGDGYTF. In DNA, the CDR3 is TGCGCCAGCAGCTTCACCTCGACAGGGGGGGATGGCTACACCTTC.

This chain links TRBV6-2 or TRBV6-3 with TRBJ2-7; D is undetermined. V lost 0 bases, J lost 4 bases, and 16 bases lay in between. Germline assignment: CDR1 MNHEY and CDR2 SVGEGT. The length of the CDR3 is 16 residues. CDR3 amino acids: CASSYSSRGLRYEQYF. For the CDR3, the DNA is TGTGCCAGCAGTTACTCGAGCCGCGGCTTACGATACGAGCAGTACTTC.

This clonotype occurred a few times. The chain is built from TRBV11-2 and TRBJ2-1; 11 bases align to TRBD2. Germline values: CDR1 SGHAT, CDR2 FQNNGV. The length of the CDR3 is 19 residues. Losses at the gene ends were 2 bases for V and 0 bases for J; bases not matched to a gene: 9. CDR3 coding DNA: TGTGCCAGCAGCTTACAGCTAGCGGGAGGTCCGAGCTCCTACAATGAGCAGTTCTTC. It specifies CASSLQLAGGPSSYNEQFF.

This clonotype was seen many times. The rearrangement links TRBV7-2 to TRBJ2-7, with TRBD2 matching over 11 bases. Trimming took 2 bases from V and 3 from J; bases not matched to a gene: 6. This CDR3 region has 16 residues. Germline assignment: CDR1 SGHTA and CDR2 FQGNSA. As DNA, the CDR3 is TGTGCCAGCAGCTTAAACCGGGGACTAGCGGTCTACGAGCAGTACTTC. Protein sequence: CASSLNRGLAVYEQYF.